This T cell receptor beta chain comes out of a study of T cell repertoires in cytomegalovirus infection. In the study overall: Both a matching HLA type and CMV infection were indicated by public TCR beta signatures.

To note about this clonotype: Antigen: not known.

Overall study findings and caveats: Cumulative frequency of public TCR beta families picked out carriers of CMV plus the relevant HLA. HLA-C-restricted, CMV-specific TCR beta clonotypes were dominant ex vivo.

TCRdb called the reads again in MiXCR, with one record for every CDR3 protein. Here the sample spans some 700,000 distinct CDR3 sequences, 30% to 35% being singletons. The receptor was derived from a human donor in good health (CMV status not recorded). Some clones in this sample may be carry-over from other donors' samples. This specimen was cultured PBMCs, taken from culture after CMV antigen stimulation.

The CDR3 coding sequence is TGTGCCAGCTCATCCCATTTTGTTCAGCCCCAGCATTTT. It yields the protein CASSSHFVQPQHF. The chain is built from TRBV18 and TRBJ1-5; D gene unclear. V was trimmed by 5 bases and J by 6 bases, leaving 11 bases between them. Germline-derived CDR1 and CDR2 are KGHSH and LQKENI. This CDR3 region has 13 residues.